Listed below are T cell receptor beta chains from one sample, sequenced in a study of identical twins. TCRdb passed the 5' RACE reads through MiXCR, listing each CDR3 protein once. Of 650,000 to 750,000 distinct CDR3 sequences listed, around 20% are singletons. These data were also filed under a second study, of T cells expressing NK-cell markers.

The specimen sequenced was PBMCs. The receptors shown here come from a woman aged 18-29 years in good health. Each CDR3 is given with its conserved first and last residue. The order of the fields is CDR3 protein, CDR3 DNA, D gene, J gene, V gene, clone size. D genes are given only for firm matches. Size tells how often a clone was seen (once, few, many) or the class of an expanded clone, and some rows leave it out.

CDR3aa: CATIYVRENTEAFF
CDR3nt: TGTGCCACCATCTACGTCCGAGAGAACACTGAAGCTTTCTTT
d_gene: .
j_gene: TRBJ1-1
v_gene: TRBV6-1
abundance: .

CDR3aa: CAWSPDDRGLPNQPQHF
CDR3nt: TGTGCCTGGAGCCCGGATGATAGGGGCTTACCCAATCAGCCCCAGCATTTT
d_gene: .
j_gene: TRBJ1-5
v_gene: TRBV30
abundance: many

CDR3aa: CASSFRTEIYEQYF
CDR3nt: TGTGCCAGCAGCTTTCGGACAGAGATTTACGAGCAGTACTTC
d_gene: .
j_gene: TRBJ2-7
v_gene: TRBV3-1
abundance: few

CDR3aa: CASRANDEQYF
CDR3nt: TGTGCCAGCAGGGCTAACGACGAGCAGTACTTC
d_gene: .
j_gene: TRBJ2-7
v_gene: TRBV12-3/TRBV12-4
abundance: few

CDR3aa: CASSDLARSTDTQYF
CDR3nt: TGTGCCAGCAGTGATCTAGCGCGCTCCACAGATACGCAGTATTTT
d_gene: .
j_gene: TRBJ2-3
v_gene: TRBV2
abundance: .

CDR3aa: CASSPAGGYEQYF
CDR3nt: TGTGCCAGCTCACCAGCAGGGGGCTACGAGCAGTACTTC
d_gene: TRBD1
j_gene: TRBJ2-7
v_gene: TRBV7-2
abundance: many

CDR3aa: CASSRRDRGLSNTEAFF
CDR3nt: TGTGCCAGCAGCCGAAGGGACAGGGGGCTCTCGAACACTGAAGCTTTCTTT
d_gene: TRBD1
j_gene: TRBJ1-1
v_gene: TRBV4-2
abundance: few

CDR3aa: CASSFDTGGLMNTEAFF
CDR3nt: TGTGCCAGCAGCTTCGATACAGGGGGCCTGATGAACACTGAAGCTTTCTTT
d_gene: TRBD1
j_gene: TRBJ1-1
v_gene: TRBV7-9
abundance: .

CDR3aa: CASSPSRGGQGTQYF
CDR3nt: TGTGCCAGCAGTCCAAGTCGCGGGGGGCAAGGTACGCAGTATTTT
d_gene: TRBD2
j_gene: TRBJ2-3
v_gene: TRBV6-1
abundance: .

CDR3aa: CASGPEDSYEQYF
CDR3nt: TGTGCTAGTGGTCCGGAAGACAGTTACGAGCAGTACTTC
d_gene: .
j_gene: TRBJ2-7
v_gene: TRBV12-5
abundance: .

CDR3aa: CSAGASGYNEQFF
CDR3nt: TGCAGTGCGGGGGCTAGCGGGTACAATGAGCAGTTCTTC
d_gene: TRBD2
j_gene: TRBJ2-1
v_gene: TRBV20-1
abundance: many

CDR3aa: CASKWSGGIYEQYF
CDR3nt: TGTGCCAGCAAATGGAGCGGGGGGATTTACGAGCAGTACTTC
d_gene: TRBD2
j_gene: TRBJ2-7
v_gene: TRBV6-1
abundance: .

CDR3aa: CASRVGQTNTGELFF
CDR3nt: TGTGCCAGCAGGGTTGGACAGACGAACACCGGGGAGCTGTTTTTT
d_gene: .
j_gene: TRBJ2-2
v_gene: TRBV2
abundance: few

CDR3aa: CASRRASGRYEQYF
CDR3nt: TGTGCCAGCAGGCGGGCTAGCGGCCGCTACGAGCAGTACTTC
d_gene: TRBD2
j_gene: TRBJ2-7
v_gene: TRBV12-3/TRBV12-4
abundance: few

CDR3aa: CASSLAGGIQETQYF
CDR3nt: TGTGCCAGCAGTCTAGCGGGGGGCATTCAGGAGACCCAGTACTTC
d_gene: TRBD2
j_gene: TRBJ2-5
v_gene: TRBV6-1
abundance: .

CDR3aa: CSAAGTSGRVWADTQYF
CDR3nt: TGCAGTGCTGCCGGGACTAGCGGGAGGGTATGGGCAGATACGCAGTATTTT
d_gene: TRBD2
j_gene: TRBJ2-3
v_gene: TRBV20-1
abundance: many

CDR3aa: CASSLGRVFTDTQYF
CDR3nt: TGTGCCAGCAGTTTGGGTAGGGTCTTCACAGATACGCAGTATTTT
d_gene: .
j_gene: TRBJ2-3
v_gene: TRBV12-3/TRBV12-4
abundance: .

CDR3aa: CASSLAEGETQYF
CDR3nt: TGTGCCAGCAGTCTAGCGGAGGGAGAGACCCAGTACTTC
d_gene: TRBD2
j_gene: TRBJ2-5
v_gene: TRBV12-3/TRBV12-4
abundance: many

CDR3aa: CASSGRPYNEQFF
CDR3nt: TGTGCCAGCAGCGGTCGGCCTTACAATGAGCAGTTCTTC
d_gene: .
j_gene: TRBJ2-1
v_gene: TRBV9
abundance: .

CDR3aa: CASSPTSGRSDTQYF
CDR3nt: TGCGCCAGCAGCCCAACTAGCGGGAGATCAGATACGCAGTATTTT
d_gene: TRBD2
j_gene: TRBJ2-3
v_gene: TRBV5-1
abundance: many

CDR3aa: CSARVGLDGETQYF
CDR3nt: TGCAGTGCTAGAGTGGGGTTGGATGGAGAGACCCAGTACTTC
d_gene: .
j_gene: TRBJ2-5
v_gene: TRBV20-1
abundance: few

CDR3aa: CASSLIARETQYF
CDR3nt: TGTGCCAGCAGCCTAATAGCGAGAGAGACCCAGTACTTC
d_gene: .
j_gene: TRBJ2-5
v_gene: TRBV7-8
abundance: few

CDR3aa: CSAFRTSGSREQYF
CDR3nt: TGCAGTGCCTTCAGGACTAGCGGTTCGAGAGAGCAGTACTTC
d_gene: TRBD2
j_gene: TRBJ2-7
v_gene: TRBV20-1
abundance: .

CDR3aa: CSASNMSLRWYGYTF
CDR3nt: TGCAGTGCTAGTAACATGAGCCTGAGGTGGTATGGCTACACCTTC
d_gene: .
j_gene: TRBJ1-2
v_gene: TRBV20-1
abundance: .

CDR3aa: CASSSTSIEQFF
CDR3nt: TGTGCCAGCAGTTCGACTAGCATTGAGCAGTTCTTC
d_gene: TRBD2
j_gene: TRBJ2-1
v_gene: TRBV7-2
abundance: .

CDR3aa: CASSLGGSGYGYTF
CDR3nt: TGTGCCAGCAGCCTAGGGGGGAGTGGCTATGGCTACACCTTC
d_gene: .
j_gene: TRBJ1-2
v_gene: TRBV7-9
abundance: many

CDR3aa: CASSTGLSVANVLTF
CDR3nt: TGTGCCAGCAGTACAGGGCTCTCTGTCGCCAACGTCCTGACTTTC
d_gene: .
j_gene: TRBJ2-6
v_gene: TRBV27
abundance: .

CDR3aa: CASSSVAGARDTQYF
CDR3nt: TGCGCCAGCAGCTCAGTAGCGGGAGCGAGAGATACGCAGTATTTT
d_gene: TRBD2
j_gene: TRBJ2-3
v_gene: TRBV5-1
abundance: few

CDR3aa: CASSDGESYNEQFF
CDR3nt: TGTGCCAGCAGTGATGGAGAGTCCTACAATGAGCAGTTCTTC
d_gene: .
j_gene: TRBJ2-1
v_gene: TRBV12-3/TRBV12-4
abundance: .

CDR3aa: CASSKDGVTGGGYTF
CDR3nt: TGTGCCAGCAGCAAAGATGGGGTAACGGGCGGTGGCTACACCTTC
d_gene: .
j_gene: TRBJ1-2
v_gene: TRBV21-1
abundance: .

CDR3aa: CASSFSSGEQYF
CDR3nt: TGTGCCAGCAGCTTTTCCAGCGGGGAGCAGTACTTC
d_gene: .
j_gene: TRBJ2-7
v_gene: TRBV7-9
abundance: few

CDR3aa: CASSAPGNSEQYF
CDR3nt: TGTGCCAGTAGTGCGCCGGGAAACTCCGAGCAGTACTTC
d_gene: .
j_gene: TRBJ2-7
v_gene: TRBV19
abundance: few

CDR3aa: CASSMASVEDTQYF
CDR3nt: TGCGCCAGCAGCATGGCCTCAGTAGAAGATACGCAGTATTTT
d_gene: .
j_gene: TRBJ2-3
v_gene: TRBV5-1
abundance: once

CDR3aa: CATQASGGKQYF
CDR3nt: TGTGCCACCCAGGCCTCGGGCGGAAAGCAGTACTTC
d_gene: .
j_gene: TRBJ2-7
v_gene: TRBV10-3
abundance: many

CDR3aa: CASRSVAYNEQFF
CDR3nt: TGTGCCAGCAGGTCCGTTGCGTACAATGAGCAGTTCTTC
d_gene: .
j_gene: TRBJ2-1
v_gene: TRBV6-1
abundance: .

CDR3aa: CSVGPDRTGGYTF
CDR3nt: TGCAGCGTTGGCCCGGACAGAACGGGTGGCTACACCTTC
d_gene: .
j_gene: TRBJ1-2
v_gene: TRBV29-1
abundance: .

CDR3aa: CSARAGGPVSEQFF
CDR3nt: TGCAGTGCTAGAGCGGGAGGGCCGGTGAGTGAGCAGTTCTTC
d_gene: TRBD2
j_gene: TRBJ2-1
v_gene: TRBV20-1
abundance: .

CDR3aa: CAEQFYEQYF
CDR3nt: TGCGCCGAACAGTTCTACGAGCAGTACTTC
d_gene: .
j_gene: TRBJ2-7
v_gene: TRBV5-1
abundance: .

CDR3aa: CASSPPEGRNEQFF
CDR3nt: TGTGCCAGCAGCCCCCCGGAGGGGCGGAATGAGCAGTTCTTC
d_gene: .
j_gene: TRBJ2-1
v_gene: TRBV7-3
abundance: .

CDR3aa: CASSLAAGENTEAFF
CDR3nt: TGTGCCAGCAGCCTAGCGGCGGGGGAGAACACTGAAGCTTTCTTT
d_gene: .
j_gene: TRBJ1-1
v_gene: TRBV13
abundance: .

CDR3aa: CASSLNAVTVF
CDR3nt: TGTGCCAGCAGTTTAAATGCGGTCACGGTCTTT
d_gene: .
j_gene: TRBJ1-1
v_gene: TRBV12-3/TRBV12-4
abundance: many

CDR3aa: CSARHRGTAYEQYF
CDR3nt: TGCAGTGCTAGGCATCGGGGGACTGCCTACGAGCAGTACTTC
d_gene: .
j_gene: TRBJ2-7
v_gene: TRBV20-1
abundance: .

CDR3aa: CASSWDLLPYNEQFF
CDR3nt: TGCGCCAGCAGCTGGGACCTACTTCCGTACAATGAGCAGTTCTTC
d_gene: .
j_gene: TRBJ2-1
v_gene: TRBV5-1
abundance: many

CDR3aa: CSVVTGGLETQYF
CDR3nt: TGCAGCGTAGTAACAGGGGGCTTAGAGACCCAGTACTTC
d_gene: TRBD1
j_gene: TRBJ2-5
v_gene: TRBV29-1
abundance: few

CDR3aa: CASSTYRTVNTGELFF
CDR3nt: TGTGCCAGCTCGACATATAGGACAGTGAACACCGGGGAGCTGTTTTTT
d_gene: .
j_gene: TRBJ2-2
v_gene: TRBV18
abundance: .

CDR3aa: CASSSRGVDEQFF
CDR3nt: TGTGCCAGCAGTTCCCGTGGAGTCGATGAGCAGTTCTTC
d_gene: .
j_gene: TRBJ2-1
v_gene: TRBV12-3/TRBV12-4
abundance: few

CDR3aa: CASSQERDTYSYNEQFF
CDR3nt: TGCGCCAGCAGCCAAGAACGGGACACCTACTCCTACAATGAGCAGTTCTTC
d_gene: .
j_gene: TRBJ2-1
v_gene: TRBV4-3
abundance: few

CDR3aa: CASSPQGAGVNEQFF
CDR3nt: TGCGCCAGCAGCCCCCAGGGGGCGGGGGTAAATGAGCAGTTCTTC
d_gene: .
j_gene: TRBJ2-1
v_gene: TRBV5-1
abundance: .

CDR3aa: CSARAPDRAHEQYF
CDR3nt: TGCAGTGCTAGAGCCCCGGACCGGGCGCACGAGCAGTACTTC
d_gene: .
j_gene: TRBJ2-7
v_gene: TRBV20-1
abundance: few

CDR3aa: CASSLMDPGGTDTQYF
CDR3nt: TGTGCCAGCAGTTTAATGGACCCCGGAGGGACAGATACGCAGTATTTT
d_gene: .
j_gene: TRBJ2-3
v_gene: TRBV12-3/TRBV12-4
abundance: .

CDR3aa: CASSFGISETQYF
CDR3nt: TGTGCCAGCAGTTTTGGCATTTCGGAGACCCAGTACTTC
d_gene: .
j_gene: TRBJ2-5
v_gene: TRBV12-3/TRBV12-4
abundance: few

CDR3aa: CSVGGYNEQFF
CDR3nt: TGCAGCGTTGGAGGCTACAATGAGCAGTTCTTC
d_gene: .
j_gene: TRBJ2-1
v_gene: TRBV29-1
abundance: many

CDR3aa: CASSSGPTSSDEQYF
CDR3nt: TGTGCCAGCAGTAGTGGGCCTACCTCCTCCGACGAGCAGTACTTC
d_gene: .
j_gene: TRBJ2-7
v_gene: TRBV12-3/TRBV12-4
abundance: many

CDR3aa: CASSLASKGGSYNEQFF
CDR3nt: TGTGCCAGCAGCTTAGCCTCCAAGGGGGGGTCCTACAATGAGCAGTTCTTC
d_gene: .
j_gene: TRBJ2-1
v_gene: TRBV7-2
abundance: many

CDR3aa: CASSSWGSREKLFF
CDR3nt: TGCGCCAGCAGCTCATGGGGGTCGAGAGAAAAACTGTTTTTT
d_gene: .
j_gene: TRBJ1-4
v_gene: TRBV5-1
abundance: .

CDR3aa: CASSVTDVNTGELFF
CDR3nt: TGTGCCAGCAGCGTAACGGACGTGAACACCGGGGAGCTGTTTTTT
d_gene: .
j_gene: TRBJ2-2
v_gene: TRBV9
abundance: once

CDR3aa: CASSSRNRGDNSPLHF
CDR3nt: TGTGCCAGCAGTTCCCGAAACAGGGGGGATAATTCACCCCTCCACTTT
d_gene: TRBD1
j_gene: TRBJ1-6
v_gene: TRBV6-5
abundance: .

CDR3aa: CASIRGWTPHQPQHF
CDR3nt: TGTGCCAGCATAAGAGGGTGGACTCCCCATCAGCCCCAGCATTTT
d_gene: .
j_gene: TRBJ1-5
v_gene: TRBV6-1
abundance: few

CDR3aa: CATSDGAGETQYF
CDR3nt: TGTGCCACCAGTGACGGCGCGGGTGAGACCCAGTACTTC
d_gene: .
j_gene: TRBJ2-5
v_gene: TRBV24-1
abundance: few